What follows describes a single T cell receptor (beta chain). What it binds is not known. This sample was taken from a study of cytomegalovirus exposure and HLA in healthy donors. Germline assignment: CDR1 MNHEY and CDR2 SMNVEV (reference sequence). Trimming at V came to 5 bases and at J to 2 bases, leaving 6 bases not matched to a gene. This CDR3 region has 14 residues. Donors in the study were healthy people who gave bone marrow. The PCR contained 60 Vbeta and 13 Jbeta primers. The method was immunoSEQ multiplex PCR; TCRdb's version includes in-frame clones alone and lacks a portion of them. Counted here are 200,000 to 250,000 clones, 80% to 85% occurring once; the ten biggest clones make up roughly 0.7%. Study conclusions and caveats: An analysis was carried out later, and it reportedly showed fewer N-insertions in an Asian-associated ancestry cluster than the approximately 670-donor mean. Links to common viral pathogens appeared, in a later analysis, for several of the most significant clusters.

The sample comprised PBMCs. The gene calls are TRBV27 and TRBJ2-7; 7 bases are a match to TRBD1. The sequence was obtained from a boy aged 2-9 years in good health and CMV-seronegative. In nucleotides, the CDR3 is TGTGCCAGCAGTGACAGGGATGGGACCTACGAGCAGTACTTC. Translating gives CASSDRDGTYEQYF.